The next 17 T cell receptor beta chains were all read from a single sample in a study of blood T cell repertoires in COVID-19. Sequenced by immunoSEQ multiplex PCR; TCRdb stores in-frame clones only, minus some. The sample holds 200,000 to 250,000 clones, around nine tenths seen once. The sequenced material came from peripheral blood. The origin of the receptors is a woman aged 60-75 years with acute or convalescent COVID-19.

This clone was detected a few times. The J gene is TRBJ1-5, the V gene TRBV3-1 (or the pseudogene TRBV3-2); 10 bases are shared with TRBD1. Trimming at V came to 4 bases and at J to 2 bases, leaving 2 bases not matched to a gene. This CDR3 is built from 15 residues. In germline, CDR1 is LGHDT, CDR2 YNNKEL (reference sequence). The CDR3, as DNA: TGTGCCAGCAGCCCTGGGACAGGGGGCAATCAGCCCCAGCATTTT. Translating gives CASSPGTGGNQPQHF.

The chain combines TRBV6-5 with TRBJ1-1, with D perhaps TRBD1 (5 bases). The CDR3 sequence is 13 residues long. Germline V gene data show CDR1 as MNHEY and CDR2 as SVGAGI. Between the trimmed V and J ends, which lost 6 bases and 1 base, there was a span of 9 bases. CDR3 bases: TGTGCCAGCAGGTGGAGGGGGAACACTGAAGCTTTCTTT. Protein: CASRWRGNTEAFF.

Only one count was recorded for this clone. CDR3 DNA sequence: TGTGCCAGCAGCCAAGGACACGCGAACACCGGGGAGCTGTTTTTT. This codes for CASSQGHANTGELFF. The rearrangement links TRBV3-1 (or the pseudogene TRBV3-2) to TRBJ2-2, with no clear D. Between the trimmed V and J ends, which lost 1 base and 0 bases, there was a span of 6 bases. The CDR3 contains 15 residues. Germline V lookup: CDR1 LGHDT, CDR2 YNNKEL (reference sequence).

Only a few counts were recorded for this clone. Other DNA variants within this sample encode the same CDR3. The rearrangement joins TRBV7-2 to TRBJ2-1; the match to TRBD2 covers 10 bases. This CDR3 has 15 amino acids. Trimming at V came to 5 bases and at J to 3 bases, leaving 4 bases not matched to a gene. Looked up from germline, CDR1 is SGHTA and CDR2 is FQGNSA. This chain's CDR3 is CASSLGLADYNEQFF. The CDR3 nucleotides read TGTGCCAGCAGCCTCGGACTAGCGGACTACAATGAGCAGTTCTTC.

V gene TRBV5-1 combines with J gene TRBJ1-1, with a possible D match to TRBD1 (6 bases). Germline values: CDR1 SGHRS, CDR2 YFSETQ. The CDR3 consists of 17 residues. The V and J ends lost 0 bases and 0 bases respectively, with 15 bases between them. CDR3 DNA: TGCGCCAGCAGCTTGGAAAGACAGGTGCAAATGAACACTGAAGCTTTCTTT. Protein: CASSLERQVQMNTEAFF.

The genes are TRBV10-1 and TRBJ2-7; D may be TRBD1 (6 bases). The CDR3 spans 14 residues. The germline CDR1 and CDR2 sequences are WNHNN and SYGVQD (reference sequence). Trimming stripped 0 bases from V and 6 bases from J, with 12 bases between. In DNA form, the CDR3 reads TGCGCCAGCAGTGAGTCACCAACAGGGTTCGAGCAGTACTTC. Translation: CASSESPTGFEQYF.

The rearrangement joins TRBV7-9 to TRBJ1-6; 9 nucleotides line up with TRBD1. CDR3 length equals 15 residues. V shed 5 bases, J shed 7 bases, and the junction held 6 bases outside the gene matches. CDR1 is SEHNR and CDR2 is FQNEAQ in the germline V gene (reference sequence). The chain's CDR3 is CASSRDRVGNSPLHF. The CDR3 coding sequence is TGTGCCAGCAGCCGGGACAGGGTAGGGAATTCACCCCTCCACTTT. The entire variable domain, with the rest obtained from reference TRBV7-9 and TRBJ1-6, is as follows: DTGVSQNPRHKITKRGQNVTFRCDPISEHNRLYWYRQTLGQGPEFLTYFQNEAQLEKSRLLSDRFSAERPKGSFSTLEIQRTEQGDSAMYLCASSRDRVGNSPLHFGNGTRLTVT.

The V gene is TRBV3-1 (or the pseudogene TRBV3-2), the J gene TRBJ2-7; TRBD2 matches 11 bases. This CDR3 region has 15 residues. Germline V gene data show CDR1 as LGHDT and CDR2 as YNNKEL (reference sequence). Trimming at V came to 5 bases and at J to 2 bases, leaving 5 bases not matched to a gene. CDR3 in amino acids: CASSVLAGGTYEQYF. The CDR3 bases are TGTGCCAGCAGCGTTCTAGCGGGAGGTACCTACGAGCAGTACTTC.

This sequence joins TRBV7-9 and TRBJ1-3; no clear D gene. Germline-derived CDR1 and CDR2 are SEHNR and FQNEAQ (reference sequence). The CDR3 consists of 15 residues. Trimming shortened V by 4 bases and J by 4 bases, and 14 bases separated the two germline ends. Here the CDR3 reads CASSSSGGHGNTIYF. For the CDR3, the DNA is TGTGCCAGCAGCTCTTCGGGAGGCCACGGAAACACCATATATTTT.

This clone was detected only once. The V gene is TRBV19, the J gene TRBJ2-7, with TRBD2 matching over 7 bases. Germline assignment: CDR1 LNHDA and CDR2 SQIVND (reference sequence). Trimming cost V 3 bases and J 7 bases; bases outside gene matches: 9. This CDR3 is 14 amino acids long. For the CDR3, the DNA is TGTGCCAGTAGTATCCTGGCGGGAGCATTTGAGCAGTACTTC. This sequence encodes CASSILAGAFEQYF. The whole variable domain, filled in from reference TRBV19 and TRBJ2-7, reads DGGITQSPKYLFRKEGQNVTLSCEQNLNHDAMYWYRQDPGQGLRLIYYSQIVNDFQKGDIAEGYSVSREKKESFPLTVTSAQKNPTAFYLCASSILAGAFEQYFGPGTRLTVT.

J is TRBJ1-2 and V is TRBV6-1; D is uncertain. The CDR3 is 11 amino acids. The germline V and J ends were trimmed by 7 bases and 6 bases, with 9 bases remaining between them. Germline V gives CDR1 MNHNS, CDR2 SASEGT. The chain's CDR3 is CASTLGHGYTF. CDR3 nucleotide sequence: TGTGCCAGCACACTCGGTCATGGCTACACCTTC.

The CDR3 sequence: CATSDLGTTGRDEQYF. The CDR3 nucleotides read TGTGCCACCAGTGATTTGGGGACTACAGGTCGAGACGAGCAGTACTTC. The chain recombines TRBV24-1 with TRBJ2-7; 7 nucleotides match TRBD2. V dropped 0 bases and J dropped 5; count of bases not matched to a gene: 9. The CDR3 extends over 16 amino acids. Germline V gives CDR1 KGHDR, CDR2 SFDVKD.

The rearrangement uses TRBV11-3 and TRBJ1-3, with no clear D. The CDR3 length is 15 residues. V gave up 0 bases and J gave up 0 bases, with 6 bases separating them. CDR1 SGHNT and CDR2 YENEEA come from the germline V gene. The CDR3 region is CASSLDGSSGNTIYF. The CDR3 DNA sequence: TGTGCCAGCAGCTTAGATGGCAGCTCTGGAAACACCATATATTTT.

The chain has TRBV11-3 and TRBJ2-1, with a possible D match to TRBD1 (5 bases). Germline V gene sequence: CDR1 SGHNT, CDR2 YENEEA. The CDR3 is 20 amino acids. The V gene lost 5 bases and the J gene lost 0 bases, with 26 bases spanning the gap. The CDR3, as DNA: TGTGCCAGCAGCCCCGCGACCCCAAGACAGTCCCTCTTCTCCTACAATGAGCAGTTCTTC. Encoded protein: CASSPATPRQSLFSYNEQFF.

The CDR3 region has the DNA TGTGCCAGCAGCCTCGAGGAGGGGGCCAATCAGCCCCAGCATTTT. This gives the protein CASSLEEGANQPQHF. The chain has TRBV6-5 and TRBJ1-5, with 7 bases aligning to TRBD1. The CDR3 loop spans 15 amino acids. J gave up 3 bases and V 6 bases, and 8 bases lay outside the gene matches. Germline V lookup: CDR1 MNHEY, CDR2 SVGAGI.

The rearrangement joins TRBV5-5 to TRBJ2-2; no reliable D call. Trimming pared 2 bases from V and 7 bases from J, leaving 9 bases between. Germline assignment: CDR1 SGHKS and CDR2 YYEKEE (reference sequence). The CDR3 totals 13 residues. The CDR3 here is CASSFREVGELFF. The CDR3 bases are TGTGCCAGCAGCTTCCGCGAGGTCGGGGAGCTGTTTTTT.

In DNA form, the CDR3 reads TGTGCCAGCAGCCCTAGGACAGGGGGCGCCCAGCCCCAGCATTTT. Protein sequence: CASSPRTGGAQPQHF. This sequence joins TRBV7-9 and TRBJ1-5, with TRBD1 matching 11 bases. The V and J ends lost 5 bases and 7 bases, in that order; junction bases with no gene match: 7. The CDR3 loop spans 15 amino acids. Per the germline V gene, CDR1 is SEHNR and CDR2 is FQNEAQ (reference sequence).